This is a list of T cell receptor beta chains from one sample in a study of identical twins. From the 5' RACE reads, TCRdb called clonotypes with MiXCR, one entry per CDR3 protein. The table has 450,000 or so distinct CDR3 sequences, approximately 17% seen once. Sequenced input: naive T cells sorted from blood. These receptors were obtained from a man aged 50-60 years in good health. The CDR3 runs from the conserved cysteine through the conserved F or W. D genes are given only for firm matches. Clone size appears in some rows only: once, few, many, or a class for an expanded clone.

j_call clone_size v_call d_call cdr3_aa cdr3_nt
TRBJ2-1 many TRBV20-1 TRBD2 CSARAQGLAGPYNEQFF TGCAGTGCTAGAGCCCAGGGGCTAGCGGGACCCTACAATGAGCAGTTCTTC
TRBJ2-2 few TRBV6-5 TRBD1 CASSYSRQGDGHTGELFF TGTGCCAGCAGTTACTCGAGACAGGGGGACGGGCACACCGGGGAGCTGTTTTTT
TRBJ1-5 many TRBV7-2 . CASSGQQNQPQHF TGTGCCAGCAGCGGACAGCAGAATCAGCCCCAGCATTTT
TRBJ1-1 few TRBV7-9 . CASSPHGPTEAFF TGTGCCAGCAGCCCACACGGCCCCACTGAAGCTTTCTTT
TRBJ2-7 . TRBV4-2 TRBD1 CASSQAPSGTGGSEQYF TGTGCCAGCAGCCAAGCTCCCTCCGGGACAGGGGGCTCCGAGCAGTACTTC
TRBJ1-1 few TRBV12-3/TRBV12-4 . CASSFGRGGTEAFF TGTGCCAGCAGTTTCGGCAGGGGAGGCACTGAAGCTTTCTTT
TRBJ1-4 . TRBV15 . CATSRVSGINEKLFF TGTGCCACCAGCAGAGTATCGGGGATTAATGAAAAACTGTTTTTT
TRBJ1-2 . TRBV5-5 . CASSLAPTAIGGGYGYTF TGTGCCAGCAGCTTGGCCCCGACCGCGATTGGAGGAGGCTATGGCTACACCTTC
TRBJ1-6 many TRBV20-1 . CSAIPGAWNSPLHF TGCAGTGCCATTCCAGGGGCTTGGAATTCACCCCTCCACTTT
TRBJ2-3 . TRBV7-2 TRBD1 CASSHGQATDTQYF TGTGCCAGCAGCCACGGACAGGCCACAGATACGCAGTATTTT
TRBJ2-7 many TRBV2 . CASSTGGYEQYF TGTGCCAGCAGTACGGGCGGTTACGAGCAGTACTTC
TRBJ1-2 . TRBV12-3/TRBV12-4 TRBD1 CASSNRGNYGYTF TGTGCCAGCAGCAACAGGGGGAACTATGGCTACACCTTC
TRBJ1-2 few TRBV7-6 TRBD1 CASSPLTGDYGYTF TGTGCCAGCAGCCCTTTGACAGGGGACTATGGCTACACCTTC
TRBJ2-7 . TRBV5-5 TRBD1 CASSELPGTAVYEQYF TGTGCCAGCAGCGAACTGCCCGGGACAGCAGTGTACGAGCAGTACTTC
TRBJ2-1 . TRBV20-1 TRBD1 CSAVPGQGANEQFF TGCAGTGCTGTCCCGGGACAGGGGGCGAATGAGCAGTTCTTC
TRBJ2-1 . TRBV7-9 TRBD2 CASSSQREGLHEQFF TGTGCCAGCAGTTCTCAGCGGGAGGGCCTCCATGAGCAGTTCTTC
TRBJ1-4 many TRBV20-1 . CSASLAGEKLFF TGCAGTGCTAGTCTCGCGGGTGAAAAACTGTTTTTT
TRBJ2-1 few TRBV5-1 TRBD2 CASTFRGGPYNEQFF TGCGCCAGCACCTTCCGGGGGGGACCTTACAATGAGCAGTTCTTC
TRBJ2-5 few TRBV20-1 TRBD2 CSARVPAGGLYQETQYF TGCAGTGCTAGAGTTCCAGCGGGAGGGCTCTACCAAGAGACCCAGTACTTC
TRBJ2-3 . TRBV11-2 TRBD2 CASSGGTSGLTDTQYF TGTGCCAGCAGCGGGGGGACTAGCGGGCTTACAGATACGCAGTATTTT
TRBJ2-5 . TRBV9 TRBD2 CASSALAGVKETQYF TGTGCCAGCAGCGCGCTAGCGGGAGTAAAGGAGACCCAGTACTTC
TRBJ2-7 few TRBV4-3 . CASSQDPARALYEQYF TGCGCCAGCAGCCAAGATCCCGCCAGGGCCCTCTACGAGCAGTACTTC
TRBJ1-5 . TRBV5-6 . CTSSRSNQPQHF TGTACCAGCAGCCGAAGCAATCAGCCCCAGCATTTT
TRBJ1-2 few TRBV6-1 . CASKRIGHYGYTF TGTGCCAGCAAGAGGATCGGGCACTATGGCTACACCTTC
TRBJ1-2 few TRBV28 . CASSFGALGGYTF TGTGCCAGCAGTTTTGGGGCTCTTGGTGGCTACACCTTC
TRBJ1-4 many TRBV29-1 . CSVADSGRDEKLFF TGCAGCGTAGCAGACAGTGGGAGAGATGAAAAACTGTTTTTT
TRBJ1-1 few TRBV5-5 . CASSLPGRTEAFF TGTGCCAGCAGCCTTCCGGGGAGGACTGAAGCTTTCTTT
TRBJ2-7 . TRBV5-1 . CASSLESVQGGEQYF TGCGCCAGCAGCTTGGAATCCGTACAGGGCGGGGAGCAGTACTTC
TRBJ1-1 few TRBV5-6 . CASSLGPGLGTEAFF TGTGCCAGCAGCTTGGGTCCGGGGCTCGGCACTGAAGCTTTCTTT
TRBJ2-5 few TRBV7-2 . CASSFLLGLRETQYF TGTGCCAGCAGCTTCCTGTTGGGGTTACGGGAGACCCAGTACTTC